Reported below is one T cell receptor (beta chain). Antigen specificity is unknown. Its ends do not fully match the called genes, so a read error is possible. Every isolated RNA sample was fully reverse transcribed, so sequencing captured expressed TCRB transcripts. Sequencing used immunoSEQ multiplex PCR; TCRdb keeps in-frame clones, though not all of them. The table lists 120,000 to 150,000 clones, 40% to 55% of them singletons, with around 0.39% in the top ten. These data come from a study of beta chain features in type 1 diabetes. Study-wide background: No patient-donor differences in age, gender, total cells or subset yield. Study findings and constraints: Whether TCRB rearrangement is influenced by HLA type went unresolved here. Type 1 diabetes patients had moderately but significantly shorter TCRB CDR3s in all four CD4+ subsets.

All sorted populations exceeded 95% purity. Sequencing was done on a sample of Tregs from blood. This TCR was sampled from a man aged 18 to 29 in good health.

CDR3 amino acids: CASSWTSGSSTLLF. Written as DNA, the CDR3 is TGTGCCAGCAGTTGGACTAGCGGGAGTTCTACACTCCTCTTC. V is TRBV6-5 and J is TRBJ2-1, with 13 bases fitting TRBD2. The CDR3 covers 14 residues. Germline V gene data show CDR1 as MNHEY and CDR2 as SVGAGI.